This is a list of T cell receptor beta chains from one sample in a study of response to subunit inactivated influenza vaccine. One entry per CDR3 protein results from TCRdb running MiXCR on the RT-PCR reads. The profile shows 700,000 to 800,000 distinct CDR3 sequences, about a fifth of them singletons. This sample comprised PBMCs from blood, obtained around 5 days after vaccination. The source of these receptors is a man between 45 and 60 years old who received an inactivated influenza vaccine. Each CDR3 is given with its conserved first and last residue. The D gene is left open where the match is weak. Some rows have no size entry. The others give once, few or many, or a class for an expanded clone.

CDR3nt,CDR3aa,d_gene,abundance,j_gene,v_gene
TGTGCCAGCACTGGGGCCAACGTCCTGACTTTC,CASTGANVLTF,NA,NA,TRBJ2-6,TRBV12-3/TRBV12-4
TGTGCCAGCAGCCGTCGGAATGGGGAGACCCAGTACTTC,CASSRRNGETQYF,NA,few,TRBJ2-5,TRBV7-2
TGTGCCAGCAGTTATTTTCAGGCGGGGGGAAAAGATACGCAGTATTTT,CASSYFQAGGKDTQYF,TRBD2,NA,TRBJ2-3,TRBV6-5
TGTGCCAGTAGTATATTCCGGCGGGAGAGGAATGAGCAGTTCTTC,CASSIFRRERNEQFF,TRBD2,few,TRBJ2-1,TRBV19
TGTGCCAGCAGCGCACTGGACAGGGTCTACGAGCAGTACTTC,CASSALDRVYEQYF,TRBD1,NA,TRBJ2-7,TRBV2
TGTGCCAGCAATAGGGTTTCAGCAGATACGCAGTATTTT,CASNRVSADTQYF,NA,NA,TRBJ2-3,TRBV9
TGTGCCAGCAGCCAAAACCAACTAGCCTCCTACGAGCAGTACTTC,CASSQNQLASYEQYF,NA,NA,TRBJ2-7,TRBV4-2
TGTGCCAGCAGTTCGTCCGGGACAGCCTCAAAACTGTTTTTT,CASSSSGTASKLFF,TRBD1,few,TRBJ1-4,TRBV12-3/TRBV12-4
TGTGCCAGCAGCTCCGGACCTCGGAGCTCCTACGAGCAGTACTTC,CASSSGPRSSYEQYF,NA,few,TRBJ2-7,TRBV7-8
TGTGCCAGCAGCTTAGCACTAACGGGGGCCACAGATACGCAGTATTTT,CASSLALTGATDTQYF,NA,few,TRBJ2-3,TRBV7-2
TGTGCCAGCAGTGGGGGGACAGGGGCCGTCGGAAGGCCCCAGCATTTT,CASSGGTGAVGRPQHF,TRBD1,NA,TRBJ1-5,TRBV12-3/TRBV12-4
TGTGCCAGCAGCCAAGAAGATCCGAACGCCTCTCTCGACGAGCAGTACTTC,CASSQEDPNASLDEQYF,NA,NA,TRBJ2-7,TRBV4-2
TGTGCCAGCAGTTTGACCGCTGAAGCTTTCTTT,CASSLTAEAFF,NA,many,TRBJ1-1,TRBV12-3/TRBV12-4
TGTGCCAGCAGCCGCGACAGGGCCTCTAGCACAGATACGCAGTATTTT,CASSRDRASSTDTQYF,TRBD1,NA,TRBJ2-3,TRBV7-2
TGCGCCAGCAGCCATTTCGGACAGGATAGCTCTGGGGCCAACGTCCTGACTTTC,CASSHFGQDSSGANVLTF,TRBD1,few,TRBJ2-6,TRBV4-3
TGTGCCAGCAGCCGCCAATGGACACCCGTCACAGAGACCCAGTACTTC,CASSRQWTPVTETQYF,NA,NA,TRBJ2-5,TRBV5-6
TGTGCCATCAGTGACGAGCGTGGAGCTTTCTTT,CAISDERGAFF,NA,few,TRBJ1-1,TRBV10-3
TGTGCCAGCAGTTACTCGGAGGCAGGGGGCTCGCTGGGAGAGACCCAGTACTTC,CASSYSEAGGSLGETQYF,TRBD1,few,TRBJ2-5,TRBV6-5
TGCGCCAGCAGCCAAGGTTTAGGGGGAGAGACCCAGTACTTC,CASSQGLGGETQYF,NA,few,TRBJ2-5,TRBV4-1
TGTGCCAGCAGCCAAGATTTCGCCCCCAGCTCCTACAATGAGCAGTTCTTC,CASSQDFAPSSYNEQFF,NA,NA,TRBJ2-1,TRBV4-2
TGTGCCAGCAGTGACGGGACAGGGGGCCGGGCAGATACGCAGTATTTT,CASSDGTGGRADTQYF,TRBD1,NA,TRBJ2-3,TRBV6-4
TGTGCCAGCAGCTCGGCGTGGGAGCAGTTCTTC,CASSSAWEQFF,NA,NA,TRBJ2-1,TRBV7-2
TGTGCCACCAGTGATCGGATGGGCGGGAAATGGGATGAGCAGTTCTTC,CATSDRMGGKWDEQFF,NA,few,TRBJ2-1,TRBV24-1
TGTGCCAGTAGTACTAGCCAGAGCTCCTACAATGAGCAGTTCTTC,CASSTSQSSYNEQFF,NA,once,TRBJ2-1,TRBV19
TGTGCCAGCAGTTTGGGCGGGAGTATCCCGATAAAGCAGTTCTTC,CASSLGGSIPIKQFF,TRBD2,NA,TRBJ2-1,TRBV28
TGTGCCAGCAGCTTAGGGGCGGGACTAGCGGGTAATGAGCAGTTCTTC,CASSLGAGLAGNEQFF,TRBD2,many,TRBJ2-1,TRBV7-9
TGTGCCAGCAGCTTAGGTGTGACTGGCTCCTACGAGCAGTACTTC,CASSLGVTGSYEQYF,NA,few,TRBJ2-7,TRBV11-2
TGTGCCAGCATCACGGACAGGGCCACTGAAGCTTTCTTT,CASITDRATEAFF,TRBD1,few,TRBJ1-1,TRBV12-3/TRBV12-4
TGTGCCAGCGCCACTAGCGGCCAACAAGAGACCCAGTACTTC,CASATSGQQETQYF,TRBD2,NA,TRBJ2-5,TRBV9
TGTGCCAGCAGAGGGAGGGCAGGTCAGCCCCAGCATTTT,CASRGRAGQPQHF,NA,many,TRBJ1-5,TRBV6-1
TGCGCCAGCAGCCAATTTATCCCCCAGGCCCCCAATCAGCCCCAGCATTTT,CASSQFIPQAPNQPQHF,NA,NA,TRBJ1-5,TRBV4-1
TGCAGCGTTGAAGGGAGCGGGAGAGCCTACAATGAGCAGTTCTTC,CSVEGSGRAYNEQFF,TRBD2,NA,TRBJ2-1,TRBV29-1
TGCAGTGCACCACTTCGGGGGAGGACAGTCGATGAGCAGTTCTTC,CSAPLRGRTVDEQFF,NA,NA,TRBJ2-1,TRBV20-1
TGTGCCAGCAGTTACTCAGCAGGGGGACTCCCCGGGGAGCTGTTTTTT,CASSYSAGGLPGELFF,NA,NA,TRBJ2-2,TRBV6-2/TRBV6-3
TGTGCCACCGCTCCTAGCCCGGGACTAGTCGGGGTCACGACAGATACGCAGTATTTT,CATAPSPGLVGVTTDTQYF,TRBD2,few,TRBJ2-3,TRBV27
TGTGCCACCAGCAGAACCCCGGGACAGGCAACCTACAATGAGCAGTTCTTC,CATSRTPGQATYNEQFF,TRBD1,NA,TRBJ2-1,TRBV15
TGCGCCAGCAGCTTGACCAACTGGGTAAAAGAGACCCAGTACTTC,CASSLTNWVKETQYF,NA,once,TRBJ2-5,TRBV5-1
TGTGCCAGCAGCTGGGGAGACACCGGGGAGCTGTTTTTT,CASSWGDTGELFF,NA,NA,TRBJ2-2,TRBV7-2
TGCAGTGCTAGAGATATTAGGGCGGGAGGGAGCCAAGAGACCCAGTACTTC,CSARDIRAGGSQETQYF,TRBD2,few,TRBJ2-5,TRBV20-1
TGTGCCAGCAGGTTTTTTGGGGGCGCAAATACGCAGTATTTT,CASRFFGGANTQYF,NA,NA,TRBJ2-3,TRBV12-3/TRBV12-4
TGTGCCAGCAGCCAAGTCAGCGGGAGGATGGCCGAGCAGTACTTC,CASSQVSGRMAEQYF,TRBD2,NA,TRBJ2-7,TRBV3-1
TGTGCCAGCAGCCAAGGGGCAGCAGGGTCCCTCGACGAGCAGTACTTC,CASSQGAAGSLDEQYF,NA,NA,TRBJ2-7,TRBV4-2
TGCGCCAGCAGCTTGGCGGCGGGGGGGCCAAACAATGAGCAGTTCTTC,CASSLAAGGPNNEQFF,TRBD2,NA,TRBJ2-1,TRBV5-1
TGCGCCAGCAGTCAGTACACCGGGGAGCTGTTTTTT,CASSQYTGELFF,NA,few,TRBJ2-2,TRBV10-1
TGTGCCAGCAGCGGGGACAGGAATCAGCCCCAGCATTTT,CASSGDRNQPQHF,TRBD1,many,TRBJ1-5,TRBV5-5
TGTGCCACCAGCGGACATCGAACCACAGATACGCAGTATTTT,CATSGHRTTDTQYF,NA,many,TRBJ2-3,TRBV24-1
TGTGCCAGCACCACCAGAGGACTCGCCTACGAGCAGTACTTC,CASTTRGLAYEQYF,NA,once,TRBJ2-7,TRBV28
TGCAGTGCTAACGTGCCCAAAGAGACCCAGTACTTC,CSANVPKETQYF,NA,NA,TRBJ2-5,TRBV20-1
TGTGCCAACACTTTCTCTGGACCTTCAGATACGCAGTATTTT,CANTFSGPSDTQYF,NA,few,TRBJ2-3,TRBV12-3/TRBV12-4
TGTGCCAGCAGCTTGGAAGGGGGGACCTACAATGAGCAGTTCTTC,CASSLEGGTYNEQFF,NA,NA,TRBJ2-1,TRBV5-8
TGTGCCAGCAGCGTACAGGGCGGTATGAACACCATATATTTT,CASSVQGGMNTIYF,NA,NA,TRBJ1-3,TRBV9
TGTGCCAGCAGCTTCGCAGGGGGGACTAGCGTCACCGGGGAGCTGTTTTTT,CASSFAGGTSVTGELFF,TRBD2,NA,TRBJ2-2,TRBV7-9
TGTGCCAGCAGCTTATATGGCACCGAAGGGAGGGAGACCCAGTACTTC,CASSLYGTEGRETQYF,NA,NA,TRBJ2-5,TRBV7-2
TGTGCCAGCAGCTTACGAGTAGGGAATTACAATGAGCAGTTCTTC,CASSLRVGNYNEQFF,NA,few,TRBJ2-1,TRBV7-2
TGTGCCAGCAGTGAAAAGGGGAGGGGCTCAGAGACCCAGTACTTC,CASSEKGRGSETQYF,TRBD2,few,TRBJ2-5,TRBV2
TGCAGTGCTAGGGACAGGGTCGAGCAGTACTTC,CSARDRVEQYF,TRBD1,few,TRBJ2-7,TRBV20-1
TGCGCCAGCAGCTTACAGGGTAATGCTGAAGCTTTCTTT,CASSLQGNAEAFF,NA,NA,TRBJ1-1,TRBV5-1
TGTGCCAGCAGTTACGGTCTAGCGGGGGGGCCAGGAACCGGGGAGCTGTTTTTT,CASSYGLAGGPGTGELFF,TRBD2,NA,TRBJ2-2,TRBV6-2/TRBV6-3
TGCAGTGCTAGAGATTATGGGGGCGATGAGCAGTTCTTC,CSARDYGGDEQFF,NA,NA,TRBJ2-1,TRBV20-1